The T cell receptor beta chain described here comes from a study of T cells after yellow fever vaccination. Study-wide context: Fractions of low cell number were prepared using SMART-Seq v4 Ultra Low Input.

A 5'RACE template-switching step, the method used to make TCR cDNA, added a universal primer site and UMIs. A single record per CDR3 protein comes from TCRdb applying MiXCR to the 5' RACE reads. This table holds some 110,000 distinct CDR3 sequences, 7.2% found once. Overall study findings and caveats: The CD4 compartment and the CD8 compartment contained a small share of clonotypes in common. Clones from primary vaccination mostly reappeared after the booster (96% CD4, approximately 91% CD8).

The CDR3 runs 15 residues. From germline, CDR1 is SGHNT and CDR2 YYREEE (reference sequence). Trimming at V came to 9 bases and at J to 3 bases, leaving 11 bases not matched to a gene. This clonotype has ten or more counts. The antigen is undetermined. The source material was CD4+ T cells sorted from PBMCs, sampled about 41 days after the first yellow fever vaccination. The clonotype comes from a man between 18 and 29 years old who received the YFV17D yellow fever vaccine. The chain combines TRBV5-4 with TRBJ1-1; 10 positions agree with TRBD1. The CDR3 nucleotides read TGTGCCACCGTGGACAGGGGGACCTCCCACACTGAAGCTTTCTTT. It specifies CATVDRGTSHTEAFF.